The present T cell receptor (beta chain) was sequenced within a study of T-cell reconstitution after alpha-beta-depleted transplantation in children (dated by TCRdb to 2016 to 2017). About the full investigation: T-cell immune reconstitution after TCRalphabeta/CD19-depleted allogeneic hematopoietic cell transplantation in children was quantitatively tracked in the study by means of TCR repertoire profiling. Findings and caveats that apply to the study as a whole: In some patients, the high TCRbeta diversity seen at day 60 was put down to recipient T cells and intrathymic progenitors that had survived conditioning. Hyperexpanded clone frequencies declined over subsequent months; after one year, T-cell counts and TCRbeta diversity were mostly attributed to newly produced T cells. The apparently early recovery of alphabetaT-cell counts about two months after transplant reportedly depended on only several hundred rapidly expanded clones that came from non-depleted graft cells.

This clonotype was seen many times. Its target antigen remains unknown. Nothing much larger sits one base from this clone, and base qualities are not available. Read against the paper, the sample's treatment or condition label means: allogeneic hematopoietic cell transplantation with graft depleted of TCRalphabeta T cells and CD19 B cells. The transplant recipients were children given TCRalphabeta/CD19-depleted allogeneic hematopoietic cell grafts. CDR1 MDHEN and CDR2 SYDVKM were looked up in the germline V gene. V was cut back by 4 bases and J by 7 bases, leaving a gap of 11 bases between them. The CDR3 numbers 12 residues from cysteine through phenylalanine. Only the CDR3 part of the read is kept: 36 bases, read in frame from the first base. The library was obtained by PCR. Instrument used: Illumina HiSeq 2500. To normalize quantification of the TCRbeta repertoire, the TCR libraries were built with molecular barcoding that relied on unique molecular identifiers. TCRdb itself trimmed the public reads at Q25 with fastp, ran MiXCR and retained productive beta chains. Rows with one shared CDR3 protein collapse into an entry with the most common genes and DNA. This sample gives hundreds of thousands of distinct CDR3 sequences in total; approximately 12% of them show up just once. The ten biggest clones cover roughly 2.3% of the sample.

The input for sequencing was PBMCs, mostly from graft donor cells, taken 360 days after TCRalphabeta/CD19-depleted stem cell transplant. This sequence was found in a male patient between 10 and 17 years old who had a stem cell transplant for acute myeloid leukemia, so the T cells may come from the graft donor. The chain is assembled from TRBV28 and TRBJ2-7; TRBD2 is a possible D gene, resting on 5 matching bases. The DNA reads as follows: TGTGCCAGCAGTTCTCTAGCTCGTGAGCAGTACTTC. Translation gives CASSSLAREQYF.